This T cell receptor beta chain was identified in a study of vaccination and CD4 T cells after COVID-19. Across the study: Timing of post-vaccine sample collection was a median 72 days after dose two, with a range of 14 to 241. Overall study results and limits: Of the reactive clones in convalescent patients, a median about 86% showed up only post-vaccination.

This clonotype was seen only a few times. Its target is unknown. At the Johns Hopkins FTIC core, DNA taken from cultured CD4+ T cells was sequenced by way of the Oncomine TCR Beta short-read assay. TCRdb called the PCR reads again in MiXCR, with one record for every CDR3 protein. The sample records 5,000 or so distinct CDR3 sequences, around 28% being singletons. The treatment was: approximately nine-day PBMC culture with coronavirus spike peptide pools or control peptides (ViraFEST assay). CD4+ T cells of the unexposed donor were collected before the COVID-19 pandemic (2011-2018). ViraFEST enlarged antigen-specific T cell populations with peptide pools and afterwards sequenced TCRs. Negative selection separated CD4+ T cells from 10-day cultures. The specimen sequenced was CD4+ T cells from blood, cultured in vitro. The TCR originated in a human donor in good health.

CDR3 coding DNA: TGTGCCACCAGCCTGGACAGGGGGCTTGGAGATACGCAGTATTTT. Encoded protein: CATSLDRGLGDTQYF. This chain joins TRBV15 and TRBJ2-3, with 11 positions matching TRBD1. The CDR3 is 15 amino acids. Trimming cost V 5 bases and J 5 bases; bases outside gene matches: 6. Germline V CDR1 and CDR2: LNHNV, YYDKDF (reference sequence).